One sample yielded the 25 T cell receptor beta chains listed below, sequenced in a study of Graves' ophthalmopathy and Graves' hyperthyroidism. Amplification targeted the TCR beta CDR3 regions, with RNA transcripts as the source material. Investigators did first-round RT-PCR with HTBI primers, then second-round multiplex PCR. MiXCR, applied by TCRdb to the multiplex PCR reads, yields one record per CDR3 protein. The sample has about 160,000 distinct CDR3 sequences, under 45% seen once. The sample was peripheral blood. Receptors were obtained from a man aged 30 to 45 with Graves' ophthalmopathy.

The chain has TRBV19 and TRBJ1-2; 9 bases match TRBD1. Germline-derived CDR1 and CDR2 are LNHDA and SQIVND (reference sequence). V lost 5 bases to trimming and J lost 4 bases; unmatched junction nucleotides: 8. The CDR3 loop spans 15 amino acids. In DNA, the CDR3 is TGTGCCAGTAGTCCCAAAAGGGACAGGGCCTATGGCTACACCTTC. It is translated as CASSPKRDRAYGYTF.

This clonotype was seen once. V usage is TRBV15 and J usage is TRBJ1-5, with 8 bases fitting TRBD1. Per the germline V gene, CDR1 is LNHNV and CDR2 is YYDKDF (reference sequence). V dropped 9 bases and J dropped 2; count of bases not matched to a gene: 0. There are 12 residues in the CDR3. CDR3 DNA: TGTGCCACGGGACAGGGCAATCAGCCCCAGCATTTT. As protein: CATGQGNQPQHF.

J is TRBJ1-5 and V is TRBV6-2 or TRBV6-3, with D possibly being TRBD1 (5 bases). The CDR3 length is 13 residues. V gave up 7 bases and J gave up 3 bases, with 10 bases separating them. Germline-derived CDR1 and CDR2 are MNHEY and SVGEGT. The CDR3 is CASNFRVNQPQHF. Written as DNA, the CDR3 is TGTGCCAGCAATTTCAGGGTCAATCAGCCCCAGCATTTT.

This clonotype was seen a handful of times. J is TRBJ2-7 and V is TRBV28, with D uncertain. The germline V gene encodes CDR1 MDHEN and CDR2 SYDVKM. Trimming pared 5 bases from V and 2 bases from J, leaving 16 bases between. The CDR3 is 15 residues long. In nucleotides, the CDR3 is TGTGCCAGCAGTGCTTTGAGCAGGCTTACCTACGAGCAGTACTTC. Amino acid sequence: CASSALSRLTYEQYF.

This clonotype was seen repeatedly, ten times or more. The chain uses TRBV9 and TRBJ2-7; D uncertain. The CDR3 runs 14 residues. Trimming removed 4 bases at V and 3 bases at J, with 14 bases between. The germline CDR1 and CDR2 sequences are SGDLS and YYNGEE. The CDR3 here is CASSPRDRFYEQYF. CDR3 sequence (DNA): TGTGCCAGCAGCCCTCGTGATAGATTCTACGAGCAGTACTTC.

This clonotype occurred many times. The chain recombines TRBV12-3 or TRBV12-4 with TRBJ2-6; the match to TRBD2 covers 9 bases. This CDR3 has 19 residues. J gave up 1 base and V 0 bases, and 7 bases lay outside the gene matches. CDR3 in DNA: TGTGCCAGCAGTTTAGCCTCAGGACTAGCGCCTTCTGGGGCCAACGTCCTGACTTTC. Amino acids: CASSLASGLAPSGANVLTF.

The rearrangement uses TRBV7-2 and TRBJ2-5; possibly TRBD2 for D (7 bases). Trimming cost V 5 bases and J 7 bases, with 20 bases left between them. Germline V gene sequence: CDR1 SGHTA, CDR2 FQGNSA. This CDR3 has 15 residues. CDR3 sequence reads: CASSTRLASQGTQYF. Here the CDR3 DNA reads TGTGCCAGCAGCACCAGACTAGCTTCACAGGGGACCCAGTACTTC.

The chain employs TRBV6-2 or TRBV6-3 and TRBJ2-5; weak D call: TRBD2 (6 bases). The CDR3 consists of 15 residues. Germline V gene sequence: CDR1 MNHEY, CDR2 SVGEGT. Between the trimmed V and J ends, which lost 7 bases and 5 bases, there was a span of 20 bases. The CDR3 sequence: CASTATTRGGETQYF. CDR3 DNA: TGTGCCAGCACCGCCACGACTAGAGGCGGCGAGACCCAGTACTTC.

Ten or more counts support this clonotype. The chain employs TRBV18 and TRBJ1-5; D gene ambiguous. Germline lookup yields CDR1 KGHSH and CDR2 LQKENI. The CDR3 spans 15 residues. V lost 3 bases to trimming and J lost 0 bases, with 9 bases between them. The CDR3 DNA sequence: TGTGCCAGCTCACCCGACAAGTCTAGCAATCAGCCCCAGCATTTT. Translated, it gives CASSPDKSSNQPQHF.

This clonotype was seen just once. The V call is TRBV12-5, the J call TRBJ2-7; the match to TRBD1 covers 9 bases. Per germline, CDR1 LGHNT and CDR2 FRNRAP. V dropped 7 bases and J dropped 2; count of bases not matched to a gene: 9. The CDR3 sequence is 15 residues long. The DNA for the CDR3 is TGTGCTAGTGCCCTTGACAGGGGGTTCGCCTACGAGCAGTACTTC. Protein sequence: CASALDRGFAYEQYF.

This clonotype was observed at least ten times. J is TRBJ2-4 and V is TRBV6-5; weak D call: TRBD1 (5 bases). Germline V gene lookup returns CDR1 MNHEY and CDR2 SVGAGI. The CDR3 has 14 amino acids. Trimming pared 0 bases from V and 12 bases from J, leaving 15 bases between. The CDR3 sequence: CASSYSADSPYQYF. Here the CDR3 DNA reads TGTGCCAGCAGTTACTCGGCCGACAGTCCTTATCAGTACTTC.

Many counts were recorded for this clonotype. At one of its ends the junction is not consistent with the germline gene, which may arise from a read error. CDR3 nucleotide sequence: TGCGCCGGGTCTAGCGGGAGCATGGAGACCCAGTACTTC. It codes for CAGSSGSMETQYF. The chain uses TRBV28 and TRBJ2-5, with TRBD2 identical over 10 bases. The CDR3 runs 13 residues. In germline, CDR1 is MDHEN, CDR2 SYDVKM.

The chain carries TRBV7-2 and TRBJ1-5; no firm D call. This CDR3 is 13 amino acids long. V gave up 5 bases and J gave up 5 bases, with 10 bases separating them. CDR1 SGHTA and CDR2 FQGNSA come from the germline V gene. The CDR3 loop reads CASSPTTDQPQHF. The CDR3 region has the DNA TGTGCCAGCAGCCCTACCACGGATCAGCCCCAGCATTTT.

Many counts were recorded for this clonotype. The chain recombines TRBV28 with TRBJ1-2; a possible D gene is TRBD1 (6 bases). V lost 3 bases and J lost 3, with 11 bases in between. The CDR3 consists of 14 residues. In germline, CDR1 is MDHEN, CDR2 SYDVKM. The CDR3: CASSLTGWDYGYTF. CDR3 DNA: TGTGCCAGCAGTTTGACAGGATGGGACTATGGCTACACCTTC.

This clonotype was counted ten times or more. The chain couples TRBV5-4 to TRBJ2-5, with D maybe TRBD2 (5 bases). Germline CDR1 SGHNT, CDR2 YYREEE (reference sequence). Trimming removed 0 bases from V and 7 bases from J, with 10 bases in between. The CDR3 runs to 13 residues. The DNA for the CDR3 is TGTGCCAGCAGCTTGGACAGAGAGGGGACCCAGTACTTC. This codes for CASSLDREGTQYF.

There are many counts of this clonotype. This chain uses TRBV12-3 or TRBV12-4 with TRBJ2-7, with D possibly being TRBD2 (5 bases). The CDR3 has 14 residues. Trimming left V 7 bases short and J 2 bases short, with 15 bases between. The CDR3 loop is CASTTDGGPYEQYF. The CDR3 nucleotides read TGTGCCAGCACCACCGACGGCGGGCCCTACGAGCAGTACTTC.

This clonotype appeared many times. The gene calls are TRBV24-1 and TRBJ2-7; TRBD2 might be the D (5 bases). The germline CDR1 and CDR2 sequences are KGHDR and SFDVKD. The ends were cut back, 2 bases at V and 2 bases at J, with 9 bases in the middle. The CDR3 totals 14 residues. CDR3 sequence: CATSDSRDTYEQYF. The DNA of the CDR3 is TGTGCCACCAGTGATTCCCGGGATACCTACGAGCAGTACTTC.

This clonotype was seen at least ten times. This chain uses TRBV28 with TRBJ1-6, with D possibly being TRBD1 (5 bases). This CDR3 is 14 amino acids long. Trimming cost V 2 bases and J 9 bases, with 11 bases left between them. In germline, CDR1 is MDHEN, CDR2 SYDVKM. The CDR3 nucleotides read TGTGCCAGCAGTTTAGGGAGGGGCCCTTCACCCCTCCACTTT. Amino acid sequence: CASSLGRGPSPLHF.

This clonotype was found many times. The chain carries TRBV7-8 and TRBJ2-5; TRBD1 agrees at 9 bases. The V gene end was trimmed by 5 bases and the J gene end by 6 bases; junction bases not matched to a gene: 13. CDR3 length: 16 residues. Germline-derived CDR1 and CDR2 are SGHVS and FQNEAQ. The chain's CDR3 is CASSPRPDRGRKTQYF. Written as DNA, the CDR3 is TGTGCCAGCAGCCCGAGGCCCGACAGGGGGAGAAAGACCCAGTACTTC.

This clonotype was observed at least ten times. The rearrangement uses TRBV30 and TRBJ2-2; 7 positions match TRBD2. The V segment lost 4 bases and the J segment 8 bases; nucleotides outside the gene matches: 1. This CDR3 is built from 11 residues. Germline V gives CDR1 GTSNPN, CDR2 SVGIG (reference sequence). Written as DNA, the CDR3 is TGTGCCTGGAAAGCGGGGGGGGAGCTGTTTTTT. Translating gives CAWKAGGELFF.

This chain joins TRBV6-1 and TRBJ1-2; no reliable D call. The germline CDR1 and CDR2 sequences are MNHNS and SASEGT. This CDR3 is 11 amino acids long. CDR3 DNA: TGTGGGATTCAGGCGCTCGGTGGCTACACCTTC. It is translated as CGIQALGGYTF.

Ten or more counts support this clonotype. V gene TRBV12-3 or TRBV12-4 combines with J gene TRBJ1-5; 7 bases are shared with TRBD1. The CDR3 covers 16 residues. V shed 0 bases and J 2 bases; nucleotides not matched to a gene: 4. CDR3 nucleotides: TGTGCCAGCAGTTTAGCGCAGGGGGGCGGCAATCAGCCCCAGCATTTT. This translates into CASSLAQGGGNQPQHF.

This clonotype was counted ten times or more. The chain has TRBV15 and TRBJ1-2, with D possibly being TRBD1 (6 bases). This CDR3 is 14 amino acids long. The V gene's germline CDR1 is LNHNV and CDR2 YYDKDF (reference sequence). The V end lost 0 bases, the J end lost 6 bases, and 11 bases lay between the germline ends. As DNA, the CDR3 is TGTGCCACCAGCAGAGATCGGGCAGGGGATGGCTACACCTTC. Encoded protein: CATSRDRAGDGYTF.

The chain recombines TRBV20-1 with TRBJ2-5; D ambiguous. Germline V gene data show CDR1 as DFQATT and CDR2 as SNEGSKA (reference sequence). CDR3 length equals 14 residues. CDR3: CMAPHGSVGETQYF. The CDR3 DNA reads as TGCATGGCCCCCCACGGCAGCGTAGGAGAGACCCAGTACTTC.

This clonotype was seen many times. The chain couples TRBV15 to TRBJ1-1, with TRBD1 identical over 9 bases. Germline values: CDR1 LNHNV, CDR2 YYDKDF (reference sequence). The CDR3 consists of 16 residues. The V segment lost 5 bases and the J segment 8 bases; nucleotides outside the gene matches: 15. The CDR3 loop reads CATSRGTGRKDAEAFF. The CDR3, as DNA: TGTGCCACCAGCCGTGGGACAGGGAGGAAAGATGCGGAAGCTTTCTTT.